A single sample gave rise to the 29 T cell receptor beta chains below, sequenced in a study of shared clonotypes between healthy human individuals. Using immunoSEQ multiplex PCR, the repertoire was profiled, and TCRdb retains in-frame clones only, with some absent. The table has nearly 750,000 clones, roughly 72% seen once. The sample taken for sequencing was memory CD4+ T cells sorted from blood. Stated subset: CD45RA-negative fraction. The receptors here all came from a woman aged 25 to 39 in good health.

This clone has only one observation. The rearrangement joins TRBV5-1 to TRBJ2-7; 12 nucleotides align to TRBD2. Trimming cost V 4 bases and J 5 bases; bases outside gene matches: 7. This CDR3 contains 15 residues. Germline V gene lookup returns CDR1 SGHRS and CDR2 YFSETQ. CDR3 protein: CASSPLAGGLDEQYF. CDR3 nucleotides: TGCGCCAGCAGCCCACTAGCGGGAGGCCTTGACGAGCAGTACTTC. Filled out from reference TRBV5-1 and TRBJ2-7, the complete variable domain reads KAGVTQTPRYLIKTRGQQVTLSCSPISGHRSVSWYQQTPGQGLQFLFEYFSETQRNKGNFPGRFSGRQFSNSRSEMNVSTLELGDSALYLCASSPLAGGLDEQYFGPGTRLTVT.

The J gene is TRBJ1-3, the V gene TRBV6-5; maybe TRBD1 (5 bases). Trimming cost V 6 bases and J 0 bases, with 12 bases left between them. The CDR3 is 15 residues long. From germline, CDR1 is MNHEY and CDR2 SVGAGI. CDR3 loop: CASSQGHNSGNTIYF. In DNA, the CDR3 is TGTGCCAGCAGCCAAGGACATAACTCTGGAAACACCATATATTTT.

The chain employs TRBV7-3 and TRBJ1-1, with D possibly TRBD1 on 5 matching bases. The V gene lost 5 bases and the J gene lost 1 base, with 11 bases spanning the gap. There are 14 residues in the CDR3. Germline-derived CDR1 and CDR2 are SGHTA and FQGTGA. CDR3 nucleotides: TGTGCCAGCAGCCCGGGACGGACGAACACTGAAGCTTTCTTT. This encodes CASSPGRTNTEAFF.

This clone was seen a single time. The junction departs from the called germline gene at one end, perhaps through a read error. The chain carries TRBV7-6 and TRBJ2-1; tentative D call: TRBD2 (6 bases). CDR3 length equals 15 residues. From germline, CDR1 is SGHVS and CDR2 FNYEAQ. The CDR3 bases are TGTGCCAGCAGCGTAATAGGGGATCAGAGGGAGGAGCGGTTCTTC. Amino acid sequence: CASSVIGDQREERFF.

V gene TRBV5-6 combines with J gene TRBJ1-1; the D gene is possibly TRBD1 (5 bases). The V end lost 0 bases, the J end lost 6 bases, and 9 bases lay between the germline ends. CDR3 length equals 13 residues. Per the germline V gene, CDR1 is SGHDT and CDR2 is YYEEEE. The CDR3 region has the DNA TGTGCCAGCAGCTTGGGGGGGATGGCTGAAGCTTTCTTT. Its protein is CASSLGGMAEAFF.

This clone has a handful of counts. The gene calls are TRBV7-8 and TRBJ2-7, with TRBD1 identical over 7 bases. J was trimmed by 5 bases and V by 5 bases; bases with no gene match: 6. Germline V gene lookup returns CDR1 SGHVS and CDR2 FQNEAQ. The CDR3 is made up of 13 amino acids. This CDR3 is CASSRIDRDEQYF. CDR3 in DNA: TGTGCCAGCAGCCGCATAGACAGGGACGAGCAGTACTTC.

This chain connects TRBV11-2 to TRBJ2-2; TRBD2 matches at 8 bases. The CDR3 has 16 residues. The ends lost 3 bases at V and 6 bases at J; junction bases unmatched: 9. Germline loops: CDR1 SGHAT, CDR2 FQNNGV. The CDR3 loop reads CASSLGGTRRAGELFF. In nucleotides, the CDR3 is TGTGCCAGCAGCTTGGGGGGGACTAGGAGGGCCGGGGAGCTGTTTTTT.

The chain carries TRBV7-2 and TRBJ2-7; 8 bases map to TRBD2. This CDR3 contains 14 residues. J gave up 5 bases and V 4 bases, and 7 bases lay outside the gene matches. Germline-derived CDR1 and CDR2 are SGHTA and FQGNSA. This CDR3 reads CASSSLSGSHEQYF. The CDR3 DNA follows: TGTGCCAGCAGCTCGCTAAGCGGGAGCCACGAGCAGTACTTC.

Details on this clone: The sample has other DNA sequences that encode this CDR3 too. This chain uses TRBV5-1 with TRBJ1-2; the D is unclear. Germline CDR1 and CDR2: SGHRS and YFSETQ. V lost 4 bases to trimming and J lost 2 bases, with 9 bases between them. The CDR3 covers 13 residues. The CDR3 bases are TGCGCCAGCAGCCTAGACGGGAACTATGGCTACACCTTC. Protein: CASSLDGNYGYTF.

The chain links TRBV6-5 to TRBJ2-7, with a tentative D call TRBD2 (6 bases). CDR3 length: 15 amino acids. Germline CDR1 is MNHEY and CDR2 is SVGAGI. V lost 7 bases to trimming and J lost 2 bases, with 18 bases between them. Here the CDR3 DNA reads TGTGCCAGCACTCCCGCTGGGGGACTCCCCTACGAGCAGTACTTC. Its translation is CASTPAGGLPYEQYF.

CDR3 amino acids: CASSLTRTEAFF. CDR3 in DNA: TGTGCCAGCAGCCTCACCCGGACTGAAGCTTTCTTT. V and J are TRBV28 and TRBJ1-1; D gene uncertain. With 6 bases removed from V and 5 bases from J, the gap between germline ends came to 10 bases. The CDR3 has 12 residues. CDR1 is MDHEN and CDR2 is SYDVKM in the germline V gene.

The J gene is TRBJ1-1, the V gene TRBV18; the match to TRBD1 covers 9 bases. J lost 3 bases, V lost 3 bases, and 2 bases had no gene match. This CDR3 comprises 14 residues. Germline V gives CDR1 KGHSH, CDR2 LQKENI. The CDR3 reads CASSPGQGHTEAFF. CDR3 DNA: TGTGCCAGCTCACCGGGACAGGGACACACTGAAGCTTTCTTT. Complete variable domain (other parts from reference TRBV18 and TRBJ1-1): NAGVMQNPRHLVRRRGQEARLRCSPMKGHSHVYWYRQLPEEGLKFMVYLQKENIIDESGMPKERFSAEFPKEGPSILRIQQVVRGDSAAYFCASSPGQGHTEAFFGQGTRLTVV.

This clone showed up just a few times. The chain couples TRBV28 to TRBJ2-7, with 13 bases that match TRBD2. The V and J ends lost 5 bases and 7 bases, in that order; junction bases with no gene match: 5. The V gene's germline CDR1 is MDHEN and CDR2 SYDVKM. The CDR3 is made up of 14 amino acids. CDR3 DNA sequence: TGTGCCAGCAGTCGACTAGCGGGAGGTAATGAGCAGTACTTC. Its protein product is CASSRLAGGNEQYF.

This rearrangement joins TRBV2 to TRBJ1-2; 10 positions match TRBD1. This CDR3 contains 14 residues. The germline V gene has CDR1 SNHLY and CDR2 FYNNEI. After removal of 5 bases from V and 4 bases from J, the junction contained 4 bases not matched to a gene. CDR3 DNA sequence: TGTGCCAGCAGTAGGGACAGGGGAGGCTATGGCTACACCTTC. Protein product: CASSRDRGGYGYTF.

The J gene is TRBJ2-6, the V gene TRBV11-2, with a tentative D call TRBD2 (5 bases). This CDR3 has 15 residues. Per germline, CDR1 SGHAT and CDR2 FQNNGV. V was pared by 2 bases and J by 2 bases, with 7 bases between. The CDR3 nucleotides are TGTGCCAGCAGCTTAACTAGGGCTGGGGCCAACGTCCTGACTTTC. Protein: CASSLTRAGANVLTF.

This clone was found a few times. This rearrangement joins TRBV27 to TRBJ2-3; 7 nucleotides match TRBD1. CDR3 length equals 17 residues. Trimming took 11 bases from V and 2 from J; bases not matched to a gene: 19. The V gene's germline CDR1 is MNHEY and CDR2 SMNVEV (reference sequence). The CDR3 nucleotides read TGTGCCTTACAGATGGCCAGGGGGAAGGCCTCCACAGATACGCAGTATTTT. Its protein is CALQMARGKASTDTQYF.

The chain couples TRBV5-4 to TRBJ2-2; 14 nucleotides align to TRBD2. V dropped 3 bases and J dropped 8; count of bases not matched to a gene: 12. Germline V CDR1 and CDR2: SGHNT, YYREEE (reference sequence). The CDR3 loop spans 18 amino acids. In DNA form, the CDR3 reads TGTGCCAGCAGCTCGTGGACTAGCGGGAGGACGAGGTCGGGGGAGCTGTTTTTT. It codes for CASSSWTSGRTRSGELFF.

The CDR3 is CASKTGQISGANVLTF. The CDR3 DNA sequence: TGTGCCAGTAAAACGGGACAGATCTCTGGGGCCAACGTCCTGACTTTC. The chain couples TRBV19 to TRBJ2-6; TRBD1 matches at 7 bases. CDR3 length: 16 amino acids. Germline V gene lookup returns CDR1 LNHDA and CDR2 SQIVND (reference sequence). V trimming: 7 bases; J trimming: 0 bases; junction bases outside the gene matches: 6.

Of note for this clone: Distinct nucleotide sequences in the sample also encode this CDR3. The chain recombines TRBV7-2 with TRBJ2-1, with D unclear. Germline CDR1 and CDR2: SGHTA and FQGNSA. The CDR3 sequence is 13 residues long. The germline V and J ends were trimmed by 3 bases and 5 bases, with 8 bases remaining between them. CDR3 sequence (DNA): TGTGCCAGCAGCTTGGGTCCAGACAATGAGCAGTTCTTC. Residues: CASSLGPDNEQFF.

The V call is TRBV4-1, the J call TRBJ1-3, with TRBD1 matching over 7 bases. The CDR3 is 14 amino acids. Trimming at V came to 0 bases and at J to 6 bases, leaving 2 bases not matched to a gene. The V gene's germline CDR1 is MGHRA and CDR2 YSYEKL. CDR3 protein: CASSQDDRENTIYF. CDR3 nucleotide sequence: TGCGCCAGCAGCCAAGATGACAGGGAAAACACCATATATTTT.

The CDR3: CASNSGREDQYF. For the CDR3, the DNA is TGTGCCAGCAATAGTGGGCGGGAAGACCAGTACTTC. The chain has TRBV2 and TRBJ2-5; the D gene is possibly TRBD2 (6 bases). Germline V gene lookup returns CDR1 SNHLY and CDR2 FYNNEI. Trimming cost V 7 bases and J 10 bases, with 16 bases left between them. CDR3 length equals 12 residues.

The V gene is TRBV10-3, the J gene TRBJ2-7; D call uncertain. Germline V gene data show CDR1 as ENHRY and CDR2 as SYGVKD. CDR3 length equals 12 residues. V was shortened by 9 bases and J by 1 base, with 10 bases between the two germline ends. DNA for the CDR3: TGTGCCATTAGCAGCAGTTCCTACGAGCAGTACTTC. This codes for CAISSSSYEQYF.

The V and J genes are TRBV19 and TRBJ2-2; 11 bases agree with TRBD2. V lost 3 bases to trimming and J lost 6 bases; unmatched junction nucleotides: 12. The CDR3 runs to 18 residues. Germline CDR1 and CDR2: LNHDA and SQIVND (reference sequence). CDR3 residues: CASSIGPTSGSKAGELFF. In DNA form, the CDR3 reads TGTGCCAGTAGTATCGGCCCCACTAGCGGGAGCAAAGCCGGGGAGCTGTTTTTT.

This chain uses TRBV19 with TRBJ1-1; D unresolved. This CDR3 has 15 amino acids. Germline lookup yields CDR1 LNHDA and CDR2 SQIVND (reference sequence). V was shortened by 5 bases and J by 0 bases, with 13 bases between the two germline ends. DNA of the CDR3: TGTGCCAGTAGTCCAGGACTGCACATGAACACTGAAGCTTTCTTT. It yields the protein CASSPGLHMNTEAFF.

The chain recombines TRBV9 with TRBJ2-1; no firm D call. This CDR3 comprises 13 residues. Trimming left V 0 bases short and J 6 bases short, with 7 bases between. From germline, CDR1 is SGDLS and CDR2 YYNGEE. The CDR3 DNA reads TGTGCCAGCAGCGTAGGATATACCAATGAGCAGTTCTTC. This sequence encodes CASSVGYTNEQFF.

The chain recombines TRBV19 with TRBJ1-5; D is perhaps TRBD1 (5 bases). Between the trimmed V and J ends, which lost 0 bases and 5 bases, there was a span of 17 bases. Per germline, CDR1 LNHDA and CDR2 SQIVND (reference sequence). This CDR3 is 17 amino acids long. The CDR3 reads CASSIEEGLLGHQPQHF. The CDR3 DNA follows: TGTGCCAGTAGTATAGAAGAGGGACTTTTGGGCCATCAGCCCCAGCATTTT.

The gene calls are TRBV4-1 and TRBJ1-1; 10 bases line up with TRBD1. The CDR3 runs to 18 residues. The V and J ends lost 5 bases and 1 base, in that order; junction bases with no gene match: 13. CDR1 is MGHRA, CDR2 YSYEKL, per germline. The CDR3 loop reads CASSMRQGALVGNTEAFF. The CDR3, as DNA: TGCGCCAGCAGCATGCGACAGGGGGCCCTGGTTGGGAACACTGAAGCTTTCTTT.

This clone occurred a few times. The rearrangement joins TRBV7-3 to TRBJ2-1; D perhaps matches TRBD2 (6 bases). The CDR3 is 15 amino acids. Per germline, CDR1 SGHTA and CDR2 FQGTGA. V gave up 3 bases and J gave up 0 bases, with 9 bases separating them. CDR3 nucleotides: TGTGCCAGCAGCTTGGGACTTGCCTCCTACAATGAGCAGTTCTTC. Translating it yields CASSLGLASYNEQFF.

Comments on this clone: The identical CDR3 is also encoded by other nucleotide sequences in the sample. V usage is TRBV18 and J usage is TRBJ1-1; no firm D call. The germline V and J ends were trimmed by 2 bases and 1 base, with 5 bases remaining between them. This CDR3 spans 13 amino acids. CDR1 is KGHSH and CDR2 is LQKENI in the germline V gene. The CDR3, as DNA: TGTGCCAGCTCACCAAGGGAGAACACTGAAGCTTTCTTT. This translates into CASSPRENTEAFF.